The 24 T cell receptor beta chains below come from one sample, sequenced in a study of technical replicates of blood from a handful of donors. TCRdb's table, derived via immunoSEQ multiplex PCR, lists solely in-frame clones and lacks some. This sample yields some 82,000 clones, of which 90% to 95% are seen a single time; around 0.37% belongs to the top ten. Sequenced input: T cells isolated from PBMCs. The receptor set was obtained from a human donor in good health.

The chain couples TRBV11-1 to TRBJ2-2; D not certain. V was shortened by 0 bases and J by 5 bases, with 4 bases between the two germline ends. CDR1 is SGHAT, CDR2 FQDESV, per germline (reference sequence). The CDR3 spans 13 residues. The CDR3 sequence: CASSLARTGELFF. In DNA form, the CDR3 reads TGTGCCAGCAGCTTAGCGCGAACCGGGGAGCTGTTTTTT.

J is TRBJ1-2 and V is TRBV27; D is undetermined. Trimming left V 5 bases short and J 2 bases short, with 9 bases between. Germline CDR1 reads MNHEY; CDR2 reads SMNVEV (reference sequence). The length of the CDR3 is 13 residues. CDR3: CASSEHSNYGYTF. The CDR3 DNA reads as TGTGCCAGCAGTGAGCACTCAAACTATGGCTACACCTTC.

The rearrangement joins TRBV19 to TRBJ2-1, with TRBD2 identical over 10 bases. There are 15 residues in the CDR3. Germline-derived CDR1 and CDR2 are LNHDA and SQIVND (reference sequence). The J segment lost 8 bases and the V segment lost 5 bases, leaving 9 bases of the junction unmatched. The CDR3 DNA follows: TGTGCCAGTAGTTCATCTAGCGGGAGAGGGGATGAGCAGTTCTTC. The encoded protein is CASSSSSGRGDEQFF.

The V call is TRBV5-6, the J call TRBJ1-1, with a weak D call TRBD1 (6 bases). CDR3 length: 14 residues. CDR1 and CDR2 (germline): SGHDT, YYEEEE. V lost 2 bases and J lost 4, with 12 bases in between. For the CDR3, the DNA is TGTGCCAGCAGCTTACCCCAGGGGAGCACTGAAGCTTTCTTT. The encoded protein is CASSLPQGSTEAFF.

This chain links TRBV7-2 with TRBJ2-7, with D possibly being TRBD2 (5 bases). The CDR3 runs to 14 residues. CDR1 SGHTA and CDR2 FQGNSA come from the germline V gene. V was shortened by 5 bases and J by 4 bases, with 15 bases between the two germline ends. CDR3 nucleotide sequence: TGTGCCAGCAGCCCCCGTGAGGGCGAGTACGAGCAGTACTTC. Its protein product is CASSPREGEYEQYF.

The rearrangement joins TRBV5-1 to TRBJ2-5, with a weak D call TRBD2 (5 bases). The CDR3 sequence is 16 residues long. Germline V gives CDR1 SGHRS, CDR2 YFSETQ. Between the trimmed V and J ends, which lost 3 bases and 0 bases, there was a span of 15 bases. The CDR3 loop is CASSYRAEMYQETQYF. Here the CDR3 DNA reads TGCGCCAGCAGCTACCGAGCGGAGATGTACCAAGAGACCCAGTACTTC.

The chain employs TRBV6-5 and TRBJ1-4; no clear D. The V and J ends lost 5 bases and 7 bases respectively, with 14 bases between them. The CDR3 length is 14 residues. Germline loops: CDR1 MNHEY, CDR2 SVGAGI. CDR3 sequence (DNA): TGTGCCAGCAGTACGGGGTATCGGGGTGAAAAACTGTTTTTT. Residues: CASSTGYRGEKLFF.

This sequence joins TRBV9 and TRBJ2-3, with 12 bases identical to TRBD2. The V and J ends lost 2 bases and 4 bases, in that order; junction bases with no gene match: 5. Germline V CDR1 and CDR2: SGDLS, YYNGEE. This CDR3 is built from 16 residues. Here the CDR3 DNA reads TGTGCCAGCAGCGTGTGGGGACTAGCGGGCTCAGATACGCAGTATTTT. This translates into CASSVWGLAGSDTQYF.

The CDR3 DNA reads TGTGCCAGCAGCTCAGGGGTCGGTCAGCCCCAGCATTTT. Its protein is CASSSGVGQPQHF. The chain recombines TRBV7-9 with TRBJ1-5; a weak D match, TRBD1 (6 bases). The CDR3 runs to 13 residues. Germline V CDR1 and CDR2: SEHNR, FQNEAQ (reference sequence). V lost 4 bases, J lost 6 bases, and 10 bases lay in between.

This chain uses TRBV6-1 with TRBJ2-7; TRBD2 aligns across 9 bases. The CDR3 length is 14 residues. With 4 bases clipped from V and 4 bases from J, the junction kept 5 bases outside the gene matches. Germline V lookup: CDR1 MNHNS, CDR2 SASEGT. The DNA of the CDR3 is TGTGCCAGCAGTGGGGCTAGCGGGGAATACGAGCAGTACTTC. Translating it yields CASSGASGEYEQYF.

V gene TRBV6-5 combines with J gene TRBJ1-2; unclear D gene. V shed 0 bases and J shed 5 bases, with 10 bases lying between them. The CDR3 covers 14 residues. Germline V gene sequence: CDR1 MNHEY, CDR2 SVGAGI. The CDR3 coding sequence is TGTGCCAGCAGTTACTCGTTGCAAGCATATGGCTACACCTTC. Protein sequence: CASSYSLQAYGYTF.

There are a few counts of this clone. This chain joins TRBV7-3 and TRBJ1-2; the match to TRBD1 covers 7 bases. This CDR3 contains 13 residues. J gave up 7 bases and V 5 bases, and 7 bases lay outside the gene matches. Germline V gene sequence: CDR1 SGHTA, CDR2 FQGTGA. CDR3 sequence (DNA): TGTGCCAGCAGCCCTCAGGACAGGACTGGCTACACCTTC. It encodes CASSPQDRTGYTF.

This sequence joins TRBV19 and TRBJ2-7; D may be TRBD2 (6 bases). Germline CDR1 is LNHDA and CDR2 is SQIVND (reference sequence). The CDR3 is made up of 13 amino acids. The V end lost 4 bases, the J end lost 2 bases, and 9 bases lay between the germline ends. For the CDR3, the DNA is TGTGCCAGTAGTACGGGACTTACCTACGAGCAGTACTTC. Its translation: CASSTGLTYEQYF.

V and J are TRBV6-5 and TRBJ2-1; tentative D call: TRBD1 (6 bases). The CDR3 length is 15 residues. Germline CDR1 reads MNHEY; CDR2 reads SVGAGI. V was trimmed by 6 bases and J by 0 bases, leaving 12 bases between them. The CDR3 loop reads CASSYGQTSYNEQFF. The CDR3 nucleotides are TGTGCCAGCAGCTATGGACAGACCTCCTACAATGAGCAGTTCTTC.

The chain is built from TRBV10-3 and TRBJ1-3; 8 nucleotides agree with TRBD1. V shed 3 bases and J 2 bases; nucleotides not matched to a gene: 3. CDR3 size: 15 residues. Germline V CDR1 and CDR2: ENHRY, SYGVKD. For the CDR3, the DNA is TGTGCCATCAGTGACACAGGGGGGACTGGAAACACCATATATTTT. Translating gives CAISDTGGTGNTIYF.

J is TRBJ2-1 and V is TRBV5-4, with D perhaps TRBD1 (6 bases). V was clipped by 4 bases and J by 10 bases, with 15 bases between them. Germline V gene data show CDR1 as SGHNT and CDR2 as YYREEE (reference sequence). The CDR3 covers 13 residues. The CDR3 DNA reads as TGTGCCAGCAGCCGGGGACACCCAACCGAGCAGTTCTTC. The encoded protein is CASSRGHPTEQFF. Based on the CDR3 plus reference TRBV5-4 and TRBJ2-1, the full variable domain is ETGVTQSPTHLIKTRGQQVTLRCSSQSGHNTVSWYQQALGQGPQFIFQYYREEENGRGNFPPRFSGLQFPNYSSELNVNALELDDSALYLCASSRGHPTEQFFGPGTRLTVL.

The chain couples TRBV30 to TRBJ2-2; the D gene is possibly TRBD2 (5 bases). V shed 0 bases and J shed 8 bases, with 13 bases lying between them. CDR3 length equals 14 residues. Germline CDR1 and CDR2: GTSNPN and SVGIG (reference sequence). The CDR3 bases are TGTGCCTGGAGTGTAACTAGAAGATTTGGGGAGCTGTTTTTT. The encoded protein is CAWSVTRRFGELFF.

The chain combines TRBV27 with TRBJ2-7, with TRBD2 matching 7 bases. The CDR3 is 14 residues long. Losses at the gene ends were 3 bases for V and 1 base for J; bases not matched to a gene: 3. The germline gives CDR1 MNHEY, CDR2 SMNVEV (reference sequence). CDR3 coding DNA: TGTGCCAGCAGTTTTGGGGGGGGATCCTACGAGCAGTACTTC. Its protein product is CASSFGGGSYEQYF.

The V and J genes are TRBV28 and TRBJ2-7, with 9 bases fitting TRBD2. CDR1 is MDHEN, CDR2 SYDVKM, per germline. The V segment lost 3 bases and the J segment 4 bases; nucleotides outside the gene matches: 1. The CDR3 runs to 13 residues. The CDR3 spells CASSFAGGYEQYF. The DNA for the CDR3 is TGTGCCAGCAGTTTTGCGGGAGGGTACGAGCAGTACTTC.

The genes are TRBV5-4 and TRBJ2-7, with TRBD1 matching over 11 bases. The CDR3 consists of 13 residues. Germline V gives CDR1 SGHNT, CDR2 YYREEE (reference sequence). The V and J ends lost 4 bases and 7 bases, in that order; junction bases with no gene match: 4. DNA for the CDR3: TGTGCCAGCAGCGTGGACAGGGGGCGAGAGCAGTACTTC. As protein: CASSVDRGREQYF. Full variable domain (outside the CDR3, taken from reference TRBV5-4 and TRBJ2-7): ETGVTQSPTHLIKTRGQQVTLRCSSQSGHNTVSWYQQALGQGPQFIFQYYREEENGRGNFPPRFSGLQFPNYSSELNVNALELDDSALYLCASSVDRGREQYFGPGTRLTVT.

The rearrangement links TRBV19 to TRBJ1-1, with unresolved D. V was clipped by 2 bases and J by 4 bases, with 11 bases between them. The CDR3 sequence is 14 residues long. Germline assignment: CDR1 LNHDA and CDR2 SQIVND (reference sequence). The CDR3 is CASSIKLPRTEAFF. Here the CDR3 DNA reads TGTGCCAGTAGTATAAAGCTGCCGCGCACTGAAGCTTTCTTT.

CDR3 in amino acids: CASSPGNTGELFF. CDR3 in DNA: TGCGCCAGCAGCCCAGGGAACACCGGGGAGCTGTTTTTT. The chain uses TRBV5-1 and TRBJ2-2; D ambiguous. Germline V gene lookup returns CDR1 SGHRS and CDR2 YFSETQ. Trimming left V 4 bases short and J 1 base short, with 5 bases between. The CDR3 is 13 amino acids.

The chain is built from TRBV5-6 and TRBJ2-1, with TRBD1 matching 12 bases. With 4 bases clipped from V and 5 bases from J, the junction kept 10 bases outside the gene matches. Germline-derived CDR1 and CDR2 are SGHDT and YYEEEE. The CDR3 has 17 residues. The CDR3 bases are TGTGCCAGCAGCAAACGGGACAGGGGGCTACTACACAATGAGCAGTTCTTC. Translated: CASSKRDRGLLHNEQFF.

The V gene is TRBV29-1, the J gene TRBJ1-1; D is unclear. Germline values: CDR1 SQVTM, CDR2 ANQGSEA. Trimming pared 6 bases from V and 2 bases from J, leaving 10 bases between. This CDR3 has 12 residues. The CDR3, as DNA: TGCAGCGTCGCCATCTATAACACTGAAGCTTTCTTT. It yields the protein CSVAIYNTEAFF. Based on the CDR3 plus reference TRBV29-1 and TRBJ1-1, the full variable domain is SAVISQKPSRDICQRGTSLTIQCQVDSQVTMMFWYRQQPGQSLTLIATANQGSEATYESGFVIDKFPISRPNLTFSTLTVSNMSPEDSSIYLCSVAIYNTEAFFGQGTRLTVV.